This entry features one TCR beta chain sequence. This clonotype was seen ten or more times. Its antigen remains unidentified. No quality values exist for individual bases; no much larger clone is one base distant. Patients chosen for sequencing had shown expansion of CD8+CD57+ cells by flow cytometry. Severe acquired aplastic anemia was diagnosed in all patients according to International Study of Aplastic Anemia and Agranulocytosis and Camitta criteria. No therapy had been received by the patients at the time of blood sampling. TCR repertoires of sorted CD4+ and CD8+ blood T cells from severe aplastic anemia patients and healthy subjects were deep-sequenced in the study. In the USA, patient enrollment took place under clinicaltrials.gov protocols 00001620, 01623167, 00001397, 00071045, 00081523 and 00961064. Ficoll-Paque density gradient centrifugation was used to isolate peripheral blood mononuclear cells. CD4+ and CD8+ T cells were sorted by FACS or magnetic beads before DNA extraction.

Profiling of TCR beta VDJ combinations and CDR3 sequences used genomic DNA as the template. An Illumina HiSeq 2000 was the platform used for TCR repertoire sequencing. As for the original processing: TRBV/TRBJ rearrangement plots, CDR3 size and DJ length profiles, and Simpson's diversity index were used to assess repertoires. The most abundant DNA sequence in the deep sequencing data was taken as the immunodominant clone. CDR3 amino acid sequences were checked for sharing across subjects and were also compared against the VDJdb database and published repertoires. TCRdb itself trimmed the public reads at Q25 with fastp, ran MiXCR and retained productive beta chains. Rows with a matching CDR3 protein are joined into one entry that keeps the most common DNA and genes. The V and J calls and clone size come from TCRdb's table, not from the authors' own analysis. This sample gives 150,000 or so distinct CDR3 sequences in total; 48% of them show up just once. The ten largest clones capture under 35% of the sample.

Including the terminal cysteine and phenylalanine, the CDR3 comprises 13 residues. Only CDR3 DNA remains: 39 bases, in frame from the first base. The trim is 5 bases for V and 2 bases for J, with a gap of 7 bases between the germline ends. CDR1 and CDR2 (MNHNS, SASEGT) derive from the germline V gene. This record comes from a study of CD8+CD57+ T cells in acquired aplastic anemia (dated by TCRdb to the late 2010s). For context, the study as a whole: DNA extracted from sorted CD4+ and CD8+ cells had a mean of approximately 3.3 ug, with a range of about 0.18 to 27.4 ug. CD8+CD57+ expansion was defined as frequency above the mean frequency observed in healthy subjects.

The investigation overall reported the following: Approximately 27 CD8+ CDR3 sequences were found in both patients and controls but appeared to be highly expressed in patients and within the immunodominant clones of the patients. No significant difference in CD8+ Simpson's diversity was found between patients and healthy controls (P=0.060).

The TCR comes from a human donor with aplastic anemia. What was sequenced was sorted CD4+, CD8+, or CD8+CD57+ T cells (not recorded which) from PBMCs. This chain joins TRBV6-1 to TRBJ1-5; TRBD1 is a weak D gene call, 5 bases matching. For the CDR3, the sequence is CASSTTGNQPQHF. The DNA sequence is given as TGTGCCAGCAGTACGACAGGCAATCAGCCCCAGCATTTT.